This T cell receptor beta chain emerged from a study of cytomegalovirus exposure and HLA in healthy donors. With 60 Vbeta and 13 Jbeta primers, the PCR was carried out. Assay: immunoSEQ multiplex PCR; the TCRdb copy retains only in-frame clones and omits some. The repertoire holds more than 110,000 clones, with 65% to 85% as singletons. After removal of 1 base from V and 4 bases from J, the junction contained 3 bases not matched to a gene. The CDR3 sequence is 15 residues long. Germline CDR1 SGDLS, CDR2 YYNGEE. Sequenced material: PBMCs. The sequence was obtained from a man between 45 and 60 years old in good health and CMV-seronegative. This sequence joins TRBV9 and TRBJ2-1, with 9 bases identical to TRBD2. The CDR3 DNA reads TGTGCCAGCAGCGTAACGACTAGCGGATACAATGAGCAGTTCTTC. This codes for CASSVTTSGYNEQFF.